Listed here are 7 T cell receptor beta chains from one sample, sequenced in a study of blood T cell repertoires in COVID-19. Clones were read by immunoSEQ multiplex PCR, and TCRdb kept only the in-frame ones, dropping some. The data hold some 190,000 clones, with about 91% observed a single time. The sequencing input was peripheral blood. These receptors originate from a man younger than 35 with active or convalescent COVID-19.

The CDR3 is CASSPGVANEKLFF. The CDR3 DNA follows: TGTGCCAGCAGCCCAGGTGTGGCTAATGAAAAACTGTTTTTT. The genes are TRBV7-8 and TRBJ1-4; D unclear. Germline-derived CDR1 and CDR2 are SGHVS and FQNEAQ. This CDR3 comprises 14 residues. V gave up 5 bases and J gave up 3 bases, with 10 bases separating them.

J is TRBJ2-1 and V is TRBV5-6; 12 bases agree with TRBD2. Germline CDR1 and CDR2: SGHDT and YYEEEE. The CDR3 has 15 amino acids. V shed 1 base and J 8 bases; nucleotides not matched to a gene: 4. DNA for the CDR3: TGTGCCAGCAGCTTGACTAGCGGGAGGAGCGATGAGCAGTTCTTC. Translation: CASSLTSGRSDEQFF.

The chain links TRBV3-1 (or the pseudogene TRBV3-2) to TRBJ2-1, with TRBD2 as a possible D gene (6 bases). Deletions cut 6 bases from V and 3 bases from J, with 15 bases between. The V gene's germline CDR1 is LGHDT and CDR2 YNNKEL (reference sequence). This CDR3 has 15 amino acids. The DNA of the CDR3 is TGTGCCAGCAGAAGGGGTAGCGGACTCTACAATGAGCAGTTCTTC. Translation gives CASRRGSGLYNEQFF.

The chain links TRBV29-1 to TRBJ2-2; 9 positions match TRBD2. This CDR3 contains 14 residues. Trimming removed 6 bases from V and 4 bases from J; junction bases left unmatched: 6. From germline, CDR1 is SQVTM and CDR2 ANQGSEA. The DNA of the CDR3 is TGCAGCGTGGTAGCGGGAGTAGGCACCGGGGAGCTGTTTTTT. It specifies CSVVAGVGTGELFF.

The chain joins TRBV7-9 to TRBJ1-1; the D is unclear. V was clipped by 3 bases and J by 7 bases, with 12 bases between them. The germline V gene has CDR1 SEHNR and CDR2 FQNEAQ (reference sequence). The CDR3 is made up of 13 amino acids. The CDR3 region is CASSFRVEGEAFF. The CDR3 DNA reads TGTGCCAGCAGCTTCCGCGTGGAGGGTGAAGCTTTCTTT.

CDR3 protein: CASSPPTGEGEKLFF. CDR3 in DNA: TGTGCCAGCTCACCTCCGACAGGGGAGGGTGAAAAACTGTTTTTT. The chain links TRBV18 to TRBJ1-4; TRBD1 agrees at 8 bases. The length of the CDR3 is 15 residues. Germline V gene data show CDR1 as KGHSH and CDR2 as LQKENI. The J segment lost 7 bases and the V segment lost 3 bases, leaving 7 bases of the junction unmatched.

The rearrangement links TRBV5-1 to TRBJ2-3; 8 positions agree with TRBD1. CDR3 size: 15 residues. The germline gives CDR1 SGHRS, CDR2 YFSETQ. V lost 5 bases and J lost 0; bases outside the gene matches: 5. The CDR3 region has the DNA TGCGCCAGCAGGGGGACAGGAATTAGCACAGATACGCAGTATTTT. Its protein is CASRGTGISTDTQYF.